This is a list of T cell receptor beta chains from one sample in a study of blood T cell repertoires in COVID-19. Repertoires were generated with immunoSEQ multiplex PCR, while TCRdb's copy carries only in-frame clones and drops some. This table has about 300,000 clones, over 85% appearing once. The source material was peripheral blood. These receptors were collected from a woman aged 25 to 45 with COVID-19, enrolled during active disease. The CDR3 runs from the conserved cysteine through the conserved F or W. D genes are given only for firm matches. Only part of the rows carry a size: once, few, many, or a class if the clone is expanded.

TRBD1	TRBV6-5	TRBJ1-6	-	TGTGCCAGCAGTTATGAGACAGGGAATAATTCACCCCTCCACTTT	CASSYETGNNSPLHF
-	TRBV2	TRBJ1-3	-	TGTGCCAGCAGTATTATCGGGAGAGTAGGAAACACCATATATTTT	CASSIIGRVGNTIYF
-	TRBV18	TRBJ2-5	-	TGTGCCAGCTACATGACAGCCCAAGAGACCCAGTACTTC	CASYMTAQETQYF
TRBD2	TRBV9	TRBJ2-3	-	TGTGCCAGCAGCGTATTTAGCGGGGACACAGATACGCAGTATTTT	CASSVFSGDTDTQYF
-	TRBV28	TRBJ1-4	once	TGTGCCAGCAGTCCTCTGGGGAGAGATGAAAAACTGTTTTTT	CASSPLGRDEKLFF
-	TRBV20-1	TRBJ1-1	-	TGCAGTGCCAGCGCACTGGAAGCTTTCTTT	CSASALEAFF
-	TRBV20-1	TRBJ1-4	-	TGCAGTGCTAGTGGCAGGGCCTCTGGAAAACTGTTTTTT	CSASGRASGKLFF
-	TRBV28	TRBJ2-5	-	TGTGCCAGCAGTTCAGCTAAGTCTAGCCTTTTGGAGACCCAGTACTTC	CASSSAKSSLLETQYF
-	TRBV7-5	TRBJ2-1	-	TGTGTCAGAAGCTTAAGTTATGGGACTAGCCCCACAGAGAGCTCCTACAATGAGCAGTTCTTC	CVRSLSYGTSPTESSYNEQFF
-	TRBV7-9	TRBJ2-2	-	TGTGCCAGCAGCTTAGCGGGGGCGCCCACCGGGGAGCTGTTTTTT	CASSLAGAPTGELFF
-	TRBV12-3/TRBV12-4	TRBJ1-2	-	TGTGCCAGCAGTTTCGAAGTGAGGTATGGCTACACCTTC	CASSFEVRYGYTF
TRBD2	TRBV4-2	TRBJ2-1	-	TGTGCCAGCAGCCAGAGACTAGCCTTTGCGAATGAGCAGTTCTTC	CASSQRLAFANEQFF
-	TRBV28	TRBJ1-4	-	TGTGCCAGCAGTTTATCGGGGGGTAAGAATGAAAAACTGTTTTTT	CASSLSGGKNEKLFF
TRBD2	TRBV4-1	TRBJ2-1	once	TGCGCCAGCAGCGGGAGGACTAGCAGCAACAATGAGCAGTTCTTC	CASSGRTSSNNEQFF
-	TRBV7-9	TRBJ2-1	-	TGTGCCAGCAGCTTAGGCTTCTATCAGGCCTCGAATGAGCAGTTCTTC	CASSLGFYQASNEQFF
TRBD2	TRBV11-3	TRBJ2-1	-	TGTGCCAGCAGCTTTAAAAAAGCGGGGGTGCGGAATGAGCAGTTCTTC	CASSFKKAGVRNEQFF
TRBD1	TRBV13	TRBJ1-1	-	TGTGCCAGCAGCTCGAGCGGGACAGGGGGACTGAACACTGAAGCTTTCTTT	CASSSSGTGGLNTEAFF
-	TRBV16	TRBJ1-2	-	TGTGCCAGCAGCGACACCCTTAACTATGGCTACACCTTC	CASSDTLNYGYTF
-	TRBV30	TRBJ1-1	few	TGTGCCTGGAGTGTACAGGAGAACACTGAAGCTTTCTTT	CAWSVQENTEAFF
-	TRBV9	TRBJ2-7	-	TGTGCCAGCAGCGTAGGGCTCAGGGAGGACGAGCAGTACTTC	CASSVGLREDEQYF
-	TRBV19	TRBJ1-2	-	TGTGCCAGTAGTATGGGCAGCAACTATGGCTACACCTTC	CASSMGSNYGYTF
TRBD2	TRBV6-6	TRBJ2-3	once	TGTGCCAGCACTTGGACTAGCGGGGGGGCAAATACGCAGTATTTT	CASTWTSGGANTQYF